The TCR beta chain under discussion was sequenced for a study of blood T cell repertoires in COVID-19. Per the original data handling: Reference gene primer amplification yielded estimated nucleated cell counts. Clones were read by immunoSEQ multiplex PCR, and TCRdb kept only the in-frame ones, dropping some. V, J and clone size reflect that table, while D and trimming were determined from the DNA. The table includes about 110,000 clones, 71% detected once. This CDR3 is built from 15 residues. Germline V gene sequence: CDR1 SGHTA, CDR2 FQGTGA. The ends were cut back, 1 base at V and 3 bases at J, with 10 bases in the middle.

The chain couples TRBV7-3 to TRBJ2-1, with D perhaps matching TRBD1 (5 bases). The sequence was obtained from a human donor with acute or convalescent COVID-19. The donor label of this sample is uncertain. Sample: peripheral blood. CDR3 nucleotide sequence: TGTGCCAGCAGCTTAAGGGCAGGGTTCTACAATGAGCAGTTCTTC. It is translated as CASSLRAGFYNEQFF.